This T cell receptor beta chain was recorded in a study of blood T cell repertoires in COVID-19. Study at large: Acute and convalescent COVID-19 samples came from the United States, Italy and Spain. T cells, B-cell-depleted T cells, or PBMCs supplied cDNA or gDNA.

Authors' data handling: Researchers report that nucleated cell counts were estimated from reference gene primer amplification. Assay used: immunoSEQ multiplex PCR; TCRdb lists only in-frame clones, some missing. The V and J calls and clone size were taken over from that table, and D and trimming were inferred from the DNA. Altogether some 170,000 clones are present, 80% to 90% being singletons, with the ten largest covering approximately 11%. The V gene end was trimmed by 3 bases and the J gene end by 0 bases; junction bases not matched to a gene: 5. Germline V lookup: CDR1 LGHDT, CDR2 YNNKEL (reference sequence). The CDR3 sequence is 16 residues long.

The receptor was derived from a woman between 40 and 50 years old with COVID-19, enrolled during active disease. The rearrangement joins TRBV3-1 (or the pseudogene TRBV3-2) to TRBJ2-1; 7 nucleotides line up with TRBD1. The sequenced sample consisted of peripheral blood. The CDR3 region is CASSQFRGSSYNEQFF. For the CDR3, the DNA is TGTGCCAGCAGCCAGTTCAGGGGGAGCTCCTACAATGAGCAGTTCTTC.